These 31 T cell receptor beta chains share one sample of origin, sequenced in a study of blood T cell repertoires in COVID-19. Clones were sequenced by immunoSEQ multiplex PCR, and TCRdb holds only the in-frame ones, with some missing. Among some 70,000 clones listed, around 85% were seen once. Sequencing input: peripheral blood. All receptors come from a woman in her forties or fifties with acute or convalescent COVID-19.

The CDR3 coding sequence is TGTGCCAGCAGCCTTGCCAGGATCTATGGCTACACCTTC. Amino acids: CASSLARIYGYTF. This chain links TRBV7-2 with TRBJ1-2; D is ambiguous. Trimming left V 5 bases short and J 4 bases short, with 11 bases between. The CDR3 totals 13 residues. CDR1 and CDR2 (germline): SGHTA, FQGNSA.

V is TRBV20-1 and J is TRBJ2-7; 11 nucleotides match TRBD2. Trimming removed 3 bases from V and 2 bases from J; junction bases left unmatched: 6. The CDR3 runs 15 residues. CDR1 and CDR2 (germline): DFQATT, SNEGSKA (reference sequence). The CDR3 nucleotides are TGCAGTGCTAGTGCGACTAGCGGGACAGCCTACGAGCAGTACTTC. Residues: CSASATSGTAYEQYF.

The chain joins TRBV5-5 to TRBJ2-1; 13 nucleotides agree with TRBD2. CDR1 is SGHKS, CDR2 YYEKEE, per germline (reference sequence). With 2 bases clipped from V and 9 bases from J, the junction kept 11 bases outside the gene matches. This CDR3 has 17 residues. The CDR3 region has the DNA TGTGCCAGCAGCTTCGGAATAACTAGCGGGAGGGTCCGTGAGCAGTTCTTC. Residues: CASSFGITSGRVREQFF.

This clone was detected a few times. CDR3 DNA: TGTGCCAGCAGTGACTCGGGCGGGGGGGCCTACAATGAGCAGTTCTTC. This codes for CASSDSGGGAYNEQFF. The chain links TRBV2 to TRBJ2-1; 9 bases are a match to TRBD2. V trimming: 3 bases; J trimming: 2 bases; junction bases outside the gene matches: 5. Germline values: CDR1 SNHLY, CDR2 FYNNEI. This CDR3 has 16 residues.

This clone was counted once. The chain has TRBV2 and TRBJ1-1; TRBD1 is a possible D gene (6 bases). The CDR3 has 14 residues. The germline V gene has CDR1 SNHLY and CDR2 FYNNEI. Trimming left V 2 bases short and J 11 bases short, with 18 bases between. The CDR3 DNA sequence: TGTGCCAGCAGTGAAAACAGGGCCAGGTTTCAGGCTTTCTTT. It translates to CASSENRARFQAFF.

This rearrangement joins TRBV6-5 to TRBJ1-4; TRBD1 matches at 8 bases. The germline gives CDR1 MNHEY, CDR2 SVGAGI. This CDR3 contains 15 residues. V shed 6 bases, J shed 4 bases, and the junction held 7 bases outside the gene matches. CDR3 sequence reads: CASRKDRESNEKLFF. CDR3 nucleotide sequence: TGTGCCAGCAGAAAGGACAGGGAGAGTAATGAAAAACTGTTTTTT.

The chain employs TRBV5-6 and TRBJ1-2, with 7 nucleotides matching TRBD1. CDR1 and CDR2 from the germline V gene are SGHDT and YYEEEE. The CDR3 runs 13 residues. The ends lost 4 bases at V and 6 bases at J; junction bases unmatched: 6. The CDR3 reads CASSILQGDGYTF. For the CDR3, the DNA is TGTGCCAGCAGCATCCTGCAGGGGGATGGCTACACCTTC.

The rearrangement joins TRBV7-6 to TRBJ2-1, with D tentatively TRBD1 (6 bases). Germline values: CDR1 SGHVS, CDR2 FNYEAQ. Between the trimmed V and J ends, which lost 1 base and 5 bases, there was a span of 21 bases. CDR3 size: 18 residues. DNA of the CDR3: TGTGCCAGCAGCTTAGAGACAGGTCGGGCAGCCTTAGACAATGAGCAGTTCTTC. It specifies CASSLETGRAALDNEQFF.

The chain uses TRBV10-3 and TRBJ1-2, with 9 positions matching TRBD1. Germline CDR1 is ENHRY and CDR2 is SYGVKD. V gave up 1 base and J gave up 8 bases; unmatched junction bases: 5. The CDR3 extends over 14 amino acids. As DNA, the CDR3 is TGTGCCATCAGTGAGTACCGGGACAGGGACGGCTACACCTTC. Translating gives CAISEYRDRDGYTF.

The chain is built from TRBV7-7 and TRBJ2-5, with 11 bases aligning to TRBD2. Germline CDR1 and CDR2: SSHAT and FNYEAQ (reference sequence). Germline trimming cut 1 base from V and 3 bases from J; bases unmatched to any gene: 4. CDR3 length: 16 residues. CDR3 sequence reads: CASSLGAGLAEETQYF. The CDR3, as DNA: TGTGCCAGCAGCTTAGGGGCGGGACTAGCGGAAGAGACCCAGTACTTC.

This clone appeared a single time. The CDR3 DNA sequence: TGTGCCAGCAGACCGGGACTCCAAAGCTCCTACAATGAGCAGTTCTTC. Its protein product is CASRPGLQSSYNEQFF. The chain has TRBV7-8 and TRBJ2-1, with D tentatively TRBD2 (6 bases). Germline-derived CDR1 and CDR2 are SGHVS and FQNEAQ. Trimming cost V 6 bases and J 0 bases, with 15 bases left between them. This CDR3 has 16 amino acids.

The V call is TRBV6-6, the J call TRBJ1-5; tentatively, D is TRBD1 (6 bases). The CDR3 length is 15 residues. CDR1 is MNHNY and CDR2 is SVGAGI in the germline V gene (reference sequence). Trimming stripped 2 bases from V and 4 bases from J, with 12 bases between. CDR3 bases: TGTGCCAGCAGTTACCGAGACAGGAAAAATCAGCCCCAGCATTTT. Translated: CASSYRDRKNQPQHF.

This clone turned up a few times. The DNA for the CDR3 is TGTGCCAGCAGCCAGCCGGGGAACACAGATACGCAGTATTTT. It is translated as CASSQPGNTDTQYF. The chain recombines TRBV4-2 with TRBJ2-3, with a possible D match to TRBD2 (5 bases). V was trimmed by 3 bases and J by 2 bases, leaving 9 bases between them. CDR1 is LGHNA, CDR2 YNFKEQ, per germline. CDR3 length: 14 residues.

The chain has TRBV11-2 and TRBJ2-1; D is possibly TRBD2 (6 bases). Germline V gene lookup returns CDR1 SGHAT and CDR2 FQNNGV. This CDR3 is 16 amino acids long. Deletions cut 4 bases from V and 0 bases from J, with 13 bases between. CDR3 amino acids: CASSSFGGFSYNEQFF. The CDR3 DNA reads as TGTGCCAGCAGCTCTTTCGGAGGGTTCTCCTACAATGAGCAGTTCTTC.

The chain has TRBV6-2 or TRBV6-3 and TRBJ1-2, with 7 bases that match TRBD1. Germline V CDR1 and CDR2: MNHEY, SVGEGT. This CDR3 contains 14 residues. V lost 5 bases and J lost 4; bases outside the gene matches: 7. The CDR3 is CASSRQGELYGYTF. The CDR3 nucleotides read TGTGCCAGCAGTCGTCAGGGGGAACTCTATGGCTACACCTTC.

The genes are TRBV2 and TRBJ1-5; 9 nucleotides align to TRBD1. The CDR3 length is 15 residues. The V gene end was trimmed by 5 bases and the J gene end by 7 bases; junction bases not matched to a gene: 9. Germline CDR1 and CDR2: SNHLY and FYNNEI. The CDR3 is CASSFTGGLGQPQHF. The CDR3 bases are TGTGCCAGCAGTTTTACAGGGGGCTTAGGCCAGCCCCAGCATTTT.

V and J are TRBV6-6 and TRBJ2-1, with 7 bases aligning to TRBD2. The trim removed 5 bases at V and 0 bases at J, leaving 4 bases unmatched. The CDR3 is 15 residues long. Germline V gives CDR1 MNHNY, CDR2 SVGAGI (reference sequence). CDR3 residues: CASSGSSGSYNEQFF. The CDR3 region has the DNA TGTGCCAGCAGTGGCTCTAGCGGCTCCTACAATGAGCAGTTCTTC.

The chain is built from TRBV29-1 and TRBJ1-1; D call uncertain. V lost 7 bases to trimming and J lost 2 bases, with 5 bases between them. This CDR3 has 10 residues. Looked up from germline, CDR1 is SQVTM and CDR2 is ANQGSEA. For the CDR3, the DNA is TGCAGCGGCGAAAACACTGAAGCTTTCTTT. This translates into CSGENTEAFF.

In DNA, the CDR3 is TGTGCCAGCAGCCAAGTGGCGGGGTTGGACGGAAACACCATATATTTT. This translates into CASSQVAGLDGNTIYF. This sequence joins TRBV3-1 (or the pseudogene TRBV3-2) and TRBJ1-3, with no clear D. The CDR3 has 16 residues. V was shortened by 1 base and J by 4 bases, with 14 bases between the two germline ends. Germline loops: CDR1 LGHDT, CDR2 YNNKEL (reference sequence).

Notes on this clone: Additional DNA sequences in this sample encode the identical CDR3. The CDR3 sequence: CASSHSESNQPQHF. The CDR3, as DNA: TGTGCCAGCAGTCACAGTGAGAGCAATCAGCCCCAGCATTTT. The chain uses TRBV6-5 and TRBJ1-5; no firm D call. The V end was cut by 5 bases, the J end by 1 base, with 9 bases between. Germline CDR1 reads MNHEY; CDR2 reads SVGAGI. The CDR3 is 14 amino acids.

The chain has TRBV6-5 and TRBJ2-1; 7 nucleotides align to TRBD1. The CDR3 is 13 amino acids. Unmatched junction bases numbered 6, after V lost 6 bases and J lost 7 bases. In germline, CDR1 is MNHEY, CDR2 SVGAGI. This CDR3 is CASSMDRRNEQFF. As DNA, the CDR3 is TGTGCCAGCAGCATGGACAGGAGAAATGAGCAGTTCTTC.

This clone appeared a few times. This sequence joins TRBV28 and TRBJ1-1; 7 positions agree with TRBD1. The CDR3 has 16 amino acids. Per germline, CDR1 MDHEN and CDR2 SYDVKM. Trimming cost V 2 bases and J 1 base; bases outside gene matches: 7. CDR3 loop: CASSLGWRGRNTEAFF. The CDR3 DNA reads as TGTGCCAGCAGTTTAGGATGGAGGGGGCGGAACACTGAAGCTTTCTTT.

The CDR3 sequence: CATSRGGTSLEQYF. The CDR3 DNA is TGTGCCACCAGCAGAGGCGGGACCTCCCTCGAGCAGTACTTC. The chain carries TRBV15 and TRBJ2-7; weak D call: TRBD2 (6 bases). The V gene's germline CDR1 is LNHNV and CDR2 YYDKDF (reference sequence). The CDR3 length is 14 residues. V lost 1 base to trimming and J lost 6 bases, with 13 bases between them.

V and J are TRBV2 and TRBJ1-6; 9 bases are shared with TRBD1. Germline values: CDR1 SNHLY, CDR2 FYNNEI. V shed 0 bases, J shed 13 bases, and the junction held 4 bases outside the gene matches. The CDR3 contains 14 residues. The CDR3 is CASSEAGQGTPLHF. CDR3 DNA sequence: TGTGCCAGCAGTGAAGCTGGACAGGGGACTCCCCTCCACTTT.

This chain joins TRBV6-1 and TRBJ2-5; a weak D match, TRBD2 (5 bases). V was pared by 2 bases and J by 5 bases, with 18 bases between. The germline V gene has CDR1 MNHNS and CDR2 SASEGT. CDR3 length: 16 amino acids. The CDR3 spells CASSEHPGPQRETQYF. In DNA, the CDR3 is TGTGCCAGCAGTGAACACCCGGGTCCCCAGCGGGAGACCCAGTACTTC.

This chain uses TRBV24-1 with TRBJ2-2, with 10 nucleotides matching TRBD1. The CDR3 is made up of 16 amino acids. CDR1 and CDR2 (germline): KGHDR, SFDVKD. V was pared by 5 bases and J by 4 bases, with 6 bases of the junction left unmatched. CDR3 coding DNA: TGTGCCACCAGTGGCCCGGGACAGGGGTCCACCGGGGAGCTGTTTTTT. Encoded protein: CATSGPGQGSTGELFF.

The gene calls are TRBV4-1 and TRBJ1-1; D not certain. Germline V gene lookup returns CDR1 MGHRA and CDR2 YSYEKL. V was shortened by 4 bases and J by 5 bases, with 14 bases between the two germline ends. This CDR3 spans 14 amino acids. The DNA of the CDR3 is TGCGCCAGCAGCCCTTTATTAGAGCGAACTGAAGCTTTCTTT. It specifies CASSPLLERTEAFF.

This clone was picked up a small number of times. This chain links TRBV11-2 with TRBJ1-6, with D perhaps TRBD1 (5 bases). Germline loops: CDR1 SGHAT, CDR2 FQNNGV. The CDR3 loop spans 12 amino acids. Trimming took off 5 bases at V and 9 bases at J, with 8 bases between the two ends. In nucleotides, the CDR3 is TGTGCCAGCAGCGATGGGGCTTCACCCCTCCACTTT. Its protein product is CASSDGASPLHF.

The DNA for the CDR3 is TGTGCCATCCCACAACGGACGGGATCGAACACCGGGGAGCTGTTTTTT. Its translation: CAIPQRTGSNTGELFF. This rearrangement joins TRBV10-3 to TRBJ2-2, with D possibly TRBD2 on 5 matching bases. V was pared by 8 bases and J by 0 bases, with 16 bases between. Germline-derived CDR1 and CDR2 are ENHRY and SYGVKD. This CDR3 is built from 16 residues.

This clone was observed a handful of times. V is TRBV4-3 and J is TRBJ2-2; D gene ambiguous. This CDR3 is 18 amino acids long. The germline V and J ends were trimmed by 0 bases and 1 base, with 15 bases remaining between them. Germline V gives CDR1 LGHNA, CDR2 YSLEER. The CDR3 sequence: CASSQEVASRLNTGELFF. CDR3 sequence (DNA): TGCGCCAGCAGCCAAGAAGTGGCCAGCAGACTGAACACCGGGGAGCTGTTTTTT.

The chain joins TRBV27 to TRBJ2-7; 12 bases fit TRBD1. CDR3 length equals 14 residues. Germline-derived CDR1 and CDR2 are MNHEY and SMNVEV (reference sequence). V shed 2 bases and J 7 bases; nucleotides not matched to a gene: 3. CDR3 loop: CASSLGTGGKEQYF. DNA of the CDR3: TGTGCCAGCAGTTTAGGGACAGGGGGCAAGGAGCAGTACTTC.